Here is one T cell receptor beta chain with its context. This clone was detected only once. It lacks a known antigen. Base qualities are not at hand, and no much larger clone is one base apart. These data come from a study of T cell responses to AZD1222 COVID-19 vaccine (dated by TCRdb to the early 2020s). Notes on the research overall: AZD1222 recipients whose second dose came at about 4 weeks and those whose second dose came at about 12 weeks were combined into one group, since spike-specific TCR depth and breadth did not differ between the two schedules. Trial participants were enrolled into age subgroups of 18-55, 56-69 and 70-plus years, which contained roughly 150, 30 and 60 TCR-sequenced participants, respectively. TCR sequencing covered 230 to 250 trial participants: 207 given two doses of AZD1222 and 26 given two doses of MenACWY control vaccine.

Overall results and qualifications from the work: In the small 56-69-year group, the increase in depth fell short of significance, most likely because of low power. Reportedly, almost half of the unique spike-specific TCRs recognized epitopes lying outside the regions that are mutated in the B.1.351 and B.1.1.7 variants. Participants were mostly white British, with more females than males. The authors suggested clonal diversity may have been underestimated. Conclusions about previously exposed vaccinees are limited because only six or seven AZD1222 recipients were SARS-CoV-2 seropositive at baseline. No day 14 peak-response samples were available, so repertoires were characterized only after the peak T cell response. After two AZD1222 doses, both the breadth and the depth of spike-specific TCRs were significantly higher than at day 0 and than in MenACWY recipients. The vaccine-associated CD4 TCRs covered the entire spike protein, and the dominant responses fell in regions 160-218 and 743-854.

The sample's time point label, in plain terms: baseline before first vaccination. Vaccinee samples were obtained from the UK trials COV001 and COV002, which included a single-blind randomized controlled phase 2/3 trial of AZD1222 (ChAdOx1 nCoV-19) in healthy adults. For TCRbeta chain sequencing, PBMC samples were collected from trial participants at day 0 and at day 28 after the second dose. The germline V gene (reference sequence) provides CDR1 MNHNY and CDR2 SVGAGI. Between the V and J ends, shortened by 0 bases and 7 bases respectively, the junction contains 4 bases. Reading from cysteine to phenylalanine, the CDR3 counts 13 amino acids. Here the CDR3 DNA is all that survives: 39 bases in frame from base 1. The CDR3 regions of human TCRbeta chains were analyzed by immunosequencing. As for the original processing: Repertoire TCRs were checked for matches against a reference library of SARS-CoV-2-specific TCRs that had been generated using the MIRA antigen-specificity platform. Breadth was defined as the fraction of unique TCRs that were SARS-CoV-2-associated. Depth was defined as the fraction of total T cells that were SARS-CoV-2-associated. Using the MIRA data, every spike-specific TCR was mapped to the spike region that the TCR reacted to and assigned to either a CD4 or a CD8 class. Log10-transformed breadth and depth values were compared by one-way ANOVA with Sidak's multiple comparisons tests. This is the immuneACCESS table as TCRdb keeps it, with only in-frame sequences that have V and J called. A part of the clones is gone; compared with another copy, unresolved V genes explain less than half, and the rest is unexplained. V, J and clone size are taken as reported in that table, and D and trimming were inferred from the DNA itself. This sample lists approximately 150,000 clones; 85% to 95% were detected once. Approximately 4.8% of the sample comes from the top ten.

Recombination linked TRBV6-6 to TRBJ2-6, with no D gene named confidently. This clonotype originated in an adult in good health. The starting material was peripheral blood, obtained on day 0 of AZD1222 vaccination. The CDR3 sequence is CASSYSQANVLTF. The bases read TGTGCCAGCAGTTACTCCCAAGCCAACGTCCTGACTTTC.